This TCR beta chain stems from a study of blood T cell repertoires in COVID-19. Study information: Samples representing acute and convalescent COVID-19 were sourced from the United States, Italy and Spain. Nucleic acid was either cDNA or gDNA, and it came from T cells, B-cell-depleted T cells, or PBMCs.

There are 13 residues in the CDR3. Germline CDR1 reads SGHAT; CDR2 reads FQDESV (reference sequence). Trimming shortened V by 4 bases and J by 1 base, and 7 bases separated the two germline ends. In the original analysis: Researchers report that nucleated cell counts were estimated from reference gene primer amplification. The assay was immunoSEQ multiplex PCR, and TCRdb's table has in-frame clones only and misses some. That table supplies the V and J calls and clone size; D and trimming were determined from the DNA. The sample has about 49,000 clones; 75% to 85% are singletons. The sample was peripheral blood. The TCR originated in a woman in her fifties or sixties with acute or convalescent COVID-19. This sequence joins TRBV11-1 and TRBJ1-1; D perhaps matches TRBD1 (6 bases). CDR3 nucleotide sequence: TGTGCCAGCAGCTGGGACAAGAACACTGAAGCTTTCTTT. The encoded protein is CASSWDKNTEAFF.